The 21 T cell receptor beta chains presented below share a single source sample, sequenced in a study of beta chain features in type 1 diabetes. Study outcomes and limitations: TCRB CDR3 length was moderately but significantly reduced in all four CD4+ subsets of Type 1 diabetes patients.

Expressed TCRB transcripts were sequenced because the isolated RNA had all been reverse transcribed beforehand. TCRdb's copy holds only in-frame clones and misses some; the assay was immunoSEQ multiplex PCR. The table has 640,000 or so clones, about an eighth seen once. These receptors are not linked to any known antigen. Sequencing was done on a sample of naive CD4+ T cells from blood. The receptors here all came from a man between 18 and 35 years old with type 1 diabetes.

This clone has just a few counts. The V gene is TRBV5-1, the J gene TRBJ2-7; no clear D gene. V was trimmed by 1 base and J by 5 bases, leaving 4 bases between them. The CDR3 covers 11 residues. CDR1 is SGHRS and CDR2 is YFSETQ in the germline V gene. The chain's CDR3 is CASSLTDEQYF. The CDR3 bases are TGCGCCAGCAGCTTGACGGACGAGCAGTACTTC. The variable domain in full, completed from reference TRBV5-1 and TRBJ2-7, reads KAGVTQTPRYLIKTRGQQVTLSCSPISGHRSVSWYQQTPGQGLQFLFEYFSETQRNKGNFPGRFSGRQFSNSRSEMNVSTLELGDSALYLCASSLTDEQYFGPGTRLTVT.

This clone is a singleton in its sample. V is TRBV23-1 and J is TRBJ1-6; TRBD1 matches 8 bases. TRBV23-1 is reported as an ORF; its role is uncertain. The trim removed 3 bases at V and 4 bases at J, leaving 5 bases unmatched. The CDR3 sequence is 16 residues long. The CDR3, as DNA: TGCGCCAGCAGTCATCAGGGGGCGAGATATAATTCACCCCTCCACTTT. Its translation: CASSHQGARYNSPLHF.

This rearrangement joins TRBV11-2 to TRBJ2-6; 8 nucleotides agree with TRBD1. V lost 4 bases and J lost 14; bases outside the gene matches: 10. This CDR3 region has 14 residues. CDR1 and CDR2 from the germline V gene are SGHAT and FQNNGV. This chain's CDR3 is CASSSWTGPLLLTF. The CDR3 nucleotides are TGTGCCAGCAGCTCTTGGACAGGGCCCCTACTCCTGACTTTC.

The table lists this clone with a few counts. This sequence joins TRBV7-9 and TRBJ2-1; D is uncertain. V lost 2 bases and J 6 bases, leaving 11 bases between the germline ends. This CDR3 has 14 residues. Germline-derived CDR1 and CDR2 are SEHNR and FQNEAQ (reference sequence). Written as DNA, the CDR3 is TGTGCCAGCAGCTTAATGGACGGGCCCAATGAGCAGTTCTTC. Translating gives CASSLMDGPNEQFF.

This clone was detected a few times. V gene TRBV7-2 combines with J gene TRBJ2-7, with 7 bases lining up with TRBD1. Per the germline V gene, CDR1 is SGHTA and CDR2 is FQGNSA. This CDR3 comprises 16 residues. The V segment lost 5 bases and the J segment 2 bases; nucleotides outside the gene matches: 12. The CDR3 nucleotides read TGTGCCAGCAGCCTTCTATCGGACAGGTCCGCCTACGAGCAGTACTTC. Protein sequence: CASSLLSDRSAYEQYF. The whole variable domain, filled in from reference TRBV7-2 and TRBJ2-7, reads GAGVSQSPSNKVTEKGKDVELRCDPISGHTALYWYRQSLGQGLEFLIYFQGNSAPDKSGLPSDRFSAERTGGSVSTLTIQRTQQEDSAVYLCASSLLSDRSAYEQYFGPGTRLTVT.

This clone appeared a few times. The chain combines TRBV6-5 with TRBJ2-5, with a tentative D call TRBD2 (6 bases). This CDR3 spans 10 amino acids. Trimming took off 8 bases at V and 5 bases at J, with 6 bases between the two ends. The germline CDR1 and CDR2 sequences are MNHEY and SVGAGI. In DNA, the CDR3 is TGTGCCAGCGGAGGGGAGACCCAGTACTTC. Protein sequence: CASGGETQYF.

The rearrangement uses TRBV7-2 and TRBJ2-5; D is uncertain. The CDR3 runs 14 residues. CDR1 is SGHTA and CDR2 is FQGNSA in the germline V gene. V dropped 1 base and J dropped 5 bases, with 11 bases sitting between them. The CDR3 is CASSLGGRVETQYF. Written as DNA, the CDR3 is TGTGCCAGCAGCTTAGGTGGACGAGTGGAGACCCAGTACTTC.

This rearrangement joins TRBV15 to TRBJ1-4; the D is unclear. Germline CDR1 LNHNV, CDR2 YYDKDF (reference sequence). Trimming shortened V by 7 bases and J by 6 bases, and 15 bases separated the two germline ends. CDR3 length equals 14 residues. The CDR3 spells CATKNRRADEKLFF. CDR3 nucleotide sequence: TGTGCCACCAAGAACAGACGGGCGGATGAAAAACTGTTTTTT.

This clone has only a few counts. The gene calls are TRBV7-2 and TRBJ2-7; D not resolved. CDR3 length equals 12 residues. V shed 6 bases and J shed 3 bases, with 9 bases lying between them. Germline V gene sequence: CDR1 SGHTA, CDR2 FQGNSA. The CDR3 loop is CASSLVLYEQYF. DNA of the CDR3: TGTGCCAGCAGTCTAGTTCTCTACGAGCAGTACTTC.

A few counts support this clone. The chain joins TRBV30 to TRBJ2-3; D is possibly TRBD1 (5 bases). V lost 4 bases and J 6 bases, leaving 11 bases between the germline ends. The CDR3 spans 12 residues. Germline V gene sequence: CDR1 GTSNPN, CDR2 SVGIG (reference sequence). Written as DNA, the CDR3 is TGTGCCTGGACGCCAGGGCCGGATACGCAGTATTTT. Translating gives CAWTPGPDTQYF.

This chain connects TRBV10-3 to TRBJ2-7; 7 bases match TRBD1. V trimming: 4 bases; J trimming: 0 bases; junction bases outside the gene matches: 3. The germline V gene encodes CDR1 ENHRY and CDR2 SYGVKD. The CDR3 is 14 amino acids. CDR3 amino acids: CAISGGQVSYEQYF. The CDR3 nucleotides read TGTGCCATCAGTGGAGGACAGGTCTCCTACGAGCAGTACTTC.

The chain combines TRBV7-2 with TRBJ1-6; D unclear. The CDR3 length is 13 residues. In germline, CDR1 is SGHTA, CDR2 FQGNSA. Trimming took off 3 bases at V and 10 bases at J, with 10 bases between the two ends. The DNA for the CDR3 is TGTGCCAGCAGCTTGAGGGAGAACTCACCCCTCCACTTT. Amino acids: CASSLRENSPLHF.

This clone was observed a few times. The rearrangement joins TRBV2 to TRBJ2-1, with 9 bases matching TRBD1. Germline assignment: CDR1 SNHLY and CDR2 FYNNEI. V shed 4 bases, J shed 5 bases, and the junction held 3 bases outside the gene matches. This CDR3 has 14 residues. The CDR3 DNA reads TGTGCCAGCAGTGTACAGGGGGCCGACAATGAGCAGTTCTTC. Translating it yields CASSVQGADNEQFF. Using reference TRBV2 and TRBJ2-1 for the parts outside the CDR3, the full variable domain is EPEVTQTPSHQVTQMGQEVILRCVPISNHLYFYWYRQILGQKVEFLVSFYNNEISEKSEIFDDQFSVERPDGSNFTLKIRSTKLEDSAMYFCASSVQGADNEQFFGPGTRLTVL.

This clone occurred a few times. The chain links TRBV19 to TRBJ2-7; TRBD2 matches at 7 bases. CDR1 is LNHDA, CDR2 SQIVND, per germline (reference sequence). The CDR3 runs to 16 residues. J was trimmed by 3 bases and V by 6 bases; bases with no gene match: 14. CDR3 sequence: CASRTDMAGRDYEQYF. CDR3 bases: TGTGCCAGTAGGACGGACATGGCAGGGAGGGACTACGAGCAGTACTTC. The complete variable domain, with remaining parts taken from reference TRBV19 and TRBJ2-7, reads DGGITQSPKYLFRKEGQNVTLSCEQNLNHDAMYWYRQDPGQGLRLIYYSQIVNDFQKGDIAEGYSVSREKKESFPLTVTSAQKNPTAFYLCASRTDMAGRDYEQYFGPGTRLTVT.

This clone has a handful of counts. This chain joins TRBV19 and TRBJ1-1, with D maybe TRBD1 (6 bases). Germline loops: CDR1 LNHDA, CDR2 SQIVND (reference sequence). V was shortened by 6 bases and J by 5 bases, with 10 bases between the two germline ends. CDR3 length: 12 amino acids. The CDR3 spells CASRTGWTEAFF. The CDR3 coding sequence is TGTGCCAGTAGAACAGGGTGGACTGAAGCTTTCTTT. The full variable domain, its missing parts supplied by reference TRBV19 and TRBJ1-1, is DGGITQSPKYLFRKEGQNVTLSCEQNLNHDAMYWYRQDPGQGLRLIYYSQIVNDFQKGDIAEGYSVSREKKESFPLTVTSAQKNPTAFYLCASRTGWTEAFFGQGTRLTVV.

The CDR3 reads CASRQGYGANVLTF. As DNA, the CDR3 is TGCGCCAGCAGGCAGGGGTATGGGGCCAACGTCCTGACTTTC. The rearrangement links TRBV5-1 to TRBJ2-6; D perhaps matches TRBD1 (6 bases). Germline V lookup: CDR1 SGHRS, CDR2 YFSETQ. The CDR3 totals 14 residues. Trimming shortened V by 5 bases and J by 3 bases, and 9 bases separated the two germline ends. Combining the CDR3 with reference TRBV5-1 and TRBJ2-6 gives the whole variable domain KAGVTQTPRYLIKTRGQQVTLSCSPISGHRSVSWYQQTPGQGLQFLFEYFSETQRNKGNFPGRFSGRQFSNSRSEMNVSTLELGDSALYLCASRQGYGANVLTFGAGSRLTVL.

The chain uses TRBV7-9 and TRBJ1-1, with D possibly matching TRBD1 (5 bases). CDR1 and CDR2 (germline): SEHNR, FQNEAQ (reference sequence). V dropped 5 bases and J dropped 6 bases, with 13 bases sitting between them. The CDR3 is made up of 13 amino acids. In DNA, the CDR3 is TGTGCCAGCAGCACGGACATACCCGCTGAAGCTTTCTTT. Encoded protein: CASSTDIPAEAFF.

This clone was detected only a few times. The chain joins TRBV6-5 to TRBJ2-7; 7 bases line up with TRBD1. V dropped 11 bases and J dropped 3; count of bases not matched to a gene: 4. Germline V lookup: CDR1 MNHEY, CDR2 SVGAGI. CDR3 length equals 11 residues. In nucleotides, the CDR3 is TGTGCCGGACAGGATCTCTACGAGCAGTACTTC. As protein: CAGQDLYEQYF.

The rearrangement joins TRBV7-2 to TRBJ1-2; D gene ambiguous. V lost 1 base to trimming and J lost 0 bases, with 9 bases between them. The CDR3 runs to 15 residues. Germline lookup yields CDR1 SGHTA and CDR2 FQGNSA. The DNA for the CDR3 is TGTGCCAGCAGCTTAGGATCAACCGCTAACTATGGCTACACCTTC. This translates into CASSLGSTANYGYTF.

The chain combines TRBV30 with TRBJ1-1; possible D gene TRBD1, 6 bases. The CDR3 is 14 amino acids. V was shortened by 1 base and J by 0 bases, with 9 bases between the two germline ends. Germline V gene lookup returns CDR1 GTSNPN and CDR2 SVGIG (reference sequence). CDR3 in DNA: TGTGCCTGGAGTGGACAGGCCATGAACACTGAAGCTTTCTTT. Translated, it gives CAWSGQAMNTEAFF.

A few counts support this clone. The chain recombines TRBV14 with TRBJ1-2, with 9 bases lining up with TRBD1. Germline V lookup: CDR1 SGHDN, CDR2 FVKESK. The J segment lost 6 bases and the V segment lost 5 bases, leaving 10 bases of the junction unmatched. CDR3 length equals 15 residues. The CDR3: CASSKSPQGADGYTF. The CDR3 DNA reads as TGTGCCAGCAGCAAATCCCCACAGGGGGCAGATGGCTACACCTTC. The complete variable domain, with remaining parts taken from reference TRBV14 and TRBJ1-2, reads EAGVTQFPSHSVIEKGQTVTLRCDPISGHDNLYWYRRVMGKEIKFLLHFVKESKQDESGMPNNRFLAERTGGTYSTLKVQPAELEDSGVYFCASSKSPQGADGYTFGSGTRLTVV.